This T cell receptor beta chain is drawn from a study of shared T cell receptors in the human thymus. The protocol was immunoSEQ multiplex PCR, while the TCRdb copy is restricted to in-frame clones and leaves out a portion. The sample contains approximately 400,000 clones, just under 95% of which appear only once. This clone was seen only a few times. The germline V gene encodes CDR1 SGHRS and CDR2 YFSETQ. CDR3 length: 13 amino acids. With V trimmed by 3 bases and J by 3 bases, 0 bases remained unmatched. The rearrangement uses TRBV5-1 and TRBJ1-2, with TRBD1 identical over 9 bases. The clonotype was recovered from a human donor. Sequenced sample: thymocytes. The CDR3 sequence: CASSWDRDYGYTF. CDR3 sequence (DNA): TGCGCCAGCAGCTGGGACAGGGACTATGGCTACACCTTC.